This TCR beta chain comes out of a study of blood T cell repertoires in COVID-19. The CDR3 covers 15 residues. Germline V gene sequence: CDR1 SGHRS, CDR2 YFSETQ. Trimming cost V 3 bases and J 7 bases, with 16 bases left between them. The repertoire was sequenced with immunoSEQ multiplex PCR; TCRdb's copy has only in-frame clones and lacks some. The sample consists of around 430,000 clones, around nine tenths of them appearing once. This receptor was obtained from a woman aged 45-60 years who had recovered from COVID-19. The chain is built from TRBV5-1 and TRBJ1-4; D not resolved. Sequenced: PBMCs or T cells enriched from blood (not recorded which). CDR3 sequence reads: CASSSTWEIGEKLFF. The CDR3 coding sequence is TGCGCCAGCAGCTCCACATGGGAGATAGGTGAAAAACTGTTTTTT.